Listed below are T cell receptor beta chains from one sample, sequenced in a study of blood T cells in healthy people across ages. From the 5' RACE reads, TCRdb called clonotypes with MiXCR, one entry per CDR3 protein. The table records about 1,600,000 distinct CDR3 sequences, 42% of them present only once. Sequencing was carried out using blood. The receptor set was obtained from a woman in her late teens or twenties in good health. CDR3s include the opening cysteine and the closing phenylalanine or tryptophan.

J: TRBJ2-7; V: TRBV6-2/TRBV6-3; CDR3: CASRDPGGSHYEQYF
J: TRBJ1-6; V: TRBV5-4; CDR3: CASSFDGNNSPLHF
J: TRBJ2-1; V: TRBV20-1; CDR3: CSARGGLAANNNEQFF
J: TRBJ1-1; V: TRBV7-7; CDR3: CASSRRTNTEAFF
J: TRBJ1-5; V: TRBV10-3; CDR3: CAISDSGHKLTIQPQHF
J: TRBJ1-2; V: TRBV9; CDR3: CASSSGQRYYTF
J: TRBJ2-3; V: TRBV20-1; CDR3: CSASRAGRELTDTQYF
J: TRBJ1-5; V: TRBV3-1; CDR3: CASSHGRGQPQHF
J: TRBJ2-7; V: TRBV6-6; CDR3: CASSFLVVGEQYF
J: TRBJ2-7; V: TRBV21-1; CDR3: CASTTGNSYEQYF
J: TRBJ2-7; V: TRBV9; CDR3: CASSPQTNDYEQYF
J: TRBJ2-7; V: TRBV3-1; CDR3: CASSQGGTFFYEQYF
J: TRBJ1-1; V: TRBV27; CDR3: CASSARMNTEAFF
J: TRBJ1-1; V: TRBV6-2/TRBV6-3; CDR3: CASSYGEAVEAFF
J: TRBJ1-2; V: TRBV29-1; CDR3: CSVRTLSSYGYTF
J: TRBJ2-1; V: TRBV28; CDR3: CASSRSGRARNEQFF
J: TRBJ2-1; V: TRBV27; CDR3: CASSLGGARYNEQFF
J: TRBJ1-2; V: TRBV10-3; CDR3: CAISDATGGGGGYTF
J: TRBJ2-3; V: TRBV9; CDR3: CASTPADFTDTQYF
J: TRBJ2-7; V: TRBV6-5; CDR3: CASSYFYAPQHLLSYEQYF
J: TRBJ2-1; V: TRBV7-9; CDR3: CASSSSLERGRLYNEQFF
J: TRBJ1-5; V: TRBV20-1; CDR3: CSARDQDRGSQPQHF
J: TRBJ2-3; V: TRBV6-6; CDR3: CASGPRAADTQYF
J: TRBJ1-1; V: TRBV3-1; CDR3: CASSRQGSNTEAFF
J: TRBJ1-2; V: TRBV12-3/TRBV12-4; CDR3: CASSFNQVVNYGYTF
J: TRBJ2-4; V: TRBV27; CDR3: CASSPDRHIQYF
J: TRBJ2-7; V: TRBV29-1; CDR3: CSVGERAGYEQYF
J: TRBJ2-7; V: TRBV13; CDR3: CASSLGPGKGDWEQYF
J: TRBJ2-3; V: TRBV29-1; CDR3: CSVRSTITDTQYF
J: TRBJ2-7; V: TRBV12-3/TRBV12-4; CDR3: CASRAGTGSHEQYF
J: TRBJ1-1; V: TRBV15; CDR3: CATSKQMNTEAFF
J: TRBJ2-7; V: TRBV9; CDR3: CASSVAGGGYEQYF
J: TRBJ2-6; V: TRBV28; CDR3: CASSFPFSGANVLTF
J: TRBJ2-5; V: TRBV20-1; CDR3: CSARDLPRGTQYF
J: TRBJ2-5; V: TRBV21-1; CDR3: CSQQRVGRETQYF
J: TRBJ2-5; V: TRBV14; CDR3: CASSQRVETQYF
J: TRBJ2-7; V: TRBV6-6; CDR3: CASSYPDINEQYF